One T cell receptor beta chain is described in this entry. The antigen is not known. This sample was taken from a study of T cells after yellow fever vaccination. Whole-study results and caveats: In post-booster samples, most primary-vaccination clones reappeared (roughly 96% CD4, 88% CD8). Any FACS-sorted repertoire could hold abundant clonotypes that contaminate it from the bulk population. The secondary response peaked faster, at day 5 versus 15, but was weaker.

The length of the CDR3 is 12 residues. V dropped 11 bases and J dropped 2 bases, with 13 bases sitting between them. The germline gives CDR1 SGHNT, CDR2 YENEEA. They built TCR cDNA with 5'RACE template switching, a step that put in a universal primer site and UMIs. MiXCR, run by TCRdb on the 5' RACE reads, gives a single entry per CDR3 protein. The sample lists roughly 500,000 distinct CDR3 sequences, roughly 19% occurring once. The receptor comes from a man in his thirties or forties who received the YFV17D yellow fever vaccine. The rearrangement links TRBV11-3 to TRBJ2-7; tentatively, D is TRBD2 (5 bases). Sequencing used PBMCs, obtained 15 days after the yellow fever booster vaccination. CDR3 bases: TGTGCCGACGCGGGCCTCACCTACGAGCAGTACTTC. It yields the protein CADAGLTYEQYF.